The entry that follows covers one T cell receptor (beta chain) sequence. This CDR3 contains 14 residues. CDR1 is SGHRS and CDR2 is YFSETQ in the germline V gene. V lost 10 bases to trimming and J lost 1 base, with 14 bases between them. The sample comes from a study of blood T cell repertoires in COVID-19. Study context: Samples came from the United States, Italy and Spain, spanning acute and convalescent COVID-19. In each case, the material was cDNA or gDNA derived from T cells, B-cell-depleted T cells, or PBMCs.

Under the authors' procedure: By means of reference gene primer amplification, nucleated cell counts were estimated. Assay: immunoSEQ multiplex PCR; the TCRdb copy retains only in-frame clones and omits some. V, J and clone size derive from that table, while D and trimming were established from the DNA sequence. The table lists 120,000 to 150,000 clones, more than 70% of them singletons, with over 9.5% in the top ten. The rearrangement links TRBV5-1 to TRBJ2-2; a possible D gene is TRBD1 (5 bases). The source of this sequence is a man in his fifties with active or convalescent COVID-19. Sequencing was performed on peripheral blood. The CDR3 coding sequence is TGCGCCGCAGGGAAGGCCGAGAACACCGGGGAGCTGTTTTTT. Translated: CAAGKAENTGELFF.